This record covers a single TCR beta chain. The antigen it recognizes is unknown. Per-base qualities were not stored, and no clone one base away is much larger. Using the deep immunoSEQ assay, multiplex PCR amplified TCR CDR3 regions from genomic DNA. Extracted genomic DNA from each cell subset was distributed evenly across all wells of several immunoSEQ 96-well plates, and each plate was treated as a replicate. For sorted subsets, each replicate PCR was loaded with approximately 200 ng genomic DNA, equivalent to about 30,000 T cell genomes. The purified libraries were quantified using a Qubit 3.0 fluorometer, sized with a Bioanalyzer 2100, and then quantified again using the KAPA Library Quantification kit. Each immunoSEQ 96-well plate was sequenced on its own single-read 150-cycle Illumina NextSeq 550 flow cell. As for the original processing: Because only junctional sequences without quality scores were contained in the immunoSEQ output, filtering matching that applied to full-length reads could not be performed. To assign V/J genes and CDR3, sequences were annotated against IMGT germline references using PyIR, a Python wrapper for IgBLAST v1.9. Reads were filtered out if the reads had weak V/J assignments (E-value above 1e-6), no CDR3, stop codons, out-of-frame junctions, or ambiguous translated residues. V3J clonotypes were defined as sequences sharing the same inferred V gene, J gene, and CDR3 amino acid sequence. Percentage overlap between repertoires was calculated by dividing the number of shared unique clonotypes by the size of the smaller repertoire. RTK rarefaction, the Chao1 estimator, and Recon v2.1 estimates of unobserved clonotypes were used to assess repertoire richness. Generation probabilities for all TCRbeta clonotypes obtained by the gDNA method from a few donors were computed using OLGA. TCRdb holds this immuneACCESS table with in-frame rearrangements only. Some clones are missing; in checked studies, unresolved V genes explain under half, and the rest has no known cause. V, J and clone size reflect that table, while D and trimming were determined from the DNA. This sample holds about 2.4 million clones; 93% were observed only once. The ten largest clones represent 0.35% to 0.45% of the sample.

Donors were healthy HIV-negative adults with no recently reported acute infections or vaccinations. Only Caucasian adults living in Nashville, Tennessee, USA were represented among the donors. CD4+ T cells were enriched by magnetic negative selection, after which naive cells were positively selected on CD45RA and the negative fraction was taken as the memory subset. Blood was collected by leukapheresis, and PBMCs were isolated by Ficoll-Histopaque density gradient centrifugation and then cryopreserved in liquid nitrogen vapor phase. Analytical flow cytometry was used to check the purity and quantity of every magnetically sorted T cell population. Genomic DNA was isolated from each sorted fraction and quantified by UV absorbance on a Nanodrop 2000c. The sample is drawn from a study of shared clonotypes between healthy human individuals (dated by TCRdb to the early 2020s). Concerning the study at large: The cohort comprised a couple of women and three men aged 18 to 49 years. For each donor, CD4 naive and CD4 memory were each run on three plates, CD8 naive on two plates, and CD8 memory on one plate. Blood TCR repertoires of about 5 healthy adults were deeply sequenced to estimate repertoire size and the extent of clonotype sharing between individuals. Libraries were prepared and TCR repertoires were sequenced by different laboratories using diverse techniques, in order to increase sequencing depth and limit assay-specific biases. Leukapheresis yielded between about 0.94 and 9 billion PBMCs per donor.

Study-wide findings and limitations: Because the study included only a small number of donors, the genetic and exposure-history diversity represented was limited. Compared with non-shared clonotypes, the clonotypes found in all four sorted-subset donors had higher generation probabilities. When a few donors were compared, the shared fraction of clonotypes was about 5.5% for naive CD4, about 4% for naive CD8, more than 2% for memory CD4, and 0.4% for memory CD8. Incomplete sequencing was indicated by rarefaction of sorted-subset datasets, despite the large sequencing depth. Sampling was restricted to blood, and TCR repertoires in tissue are likely to differ from TCR repertoires in blood. Pairwise subsampling led to the expectation that sequencing depth would affect the degree of clonotype sharing among donors. Naive subsets generally had larger estimated clonotype richness than memory subsets did.

The sequence derives from a man aged 18 to 30 in good health. Some clones in this sample may be carry-over from other donors' samples. The sample was naive CD4+ T cells from PBMCs. The cell subset or site tag for this specimen amounts to: CD45RA+ positively selected.

The CDR3 in this case is CASSQTRDSGYTF. Here is the DNA: TGCGCCAGCAGCCAAACAAGGGACTCCGGCTACACCTTC. Rearrangement joined TRBV4-3 to TRBJ1-2; a tentative D match to TRBD1 spans 5 bases. The CDR3 has 13 amino acids, counting the end cysteine and phenylalanine. Of the read, only the CDR3 DNA is kept; its 39 bases are in frame from base 1. V loses 2 bases, J loses 8 bases, and the germline ends lie 12 bases apart. Looking up the germline V gene yields CDR1 LGHNA and CDR2 YSLEER.